Listed below are T cell receptor beta chains from one sample, sequenced in a study of T cells in localized non-small cell lung cancer. This table comes from immunoSEQ multiplex PCR, and its TCRdb copy is limited to in-frame clones, with some not included. This table has fewer than 50,000 clones, roughly 83% appearing once. The source was PBMCs, collected before any cancer treatment. The receptor set was obtained from a man aged 35-69 years with stage II lung adenocarcinoma. Each CDR3 is given with its conserved first and last residue. A D gene is named only where the DNA matches it firmly. Size is omitted from some rows. Given values are once, few, many or a class for expanded clones.

d_call	cdr3_length	j_call	clone_size	v_call	cdr3_aa	cdr3_nt
-	14	TRBJ1-6	-	TRBV19	CASSSGINNSPLHF	TGTGCCAGTAGTAGCGGGATTAATAATTCACCCCTCCACTTT
TRBD2	15	TRBJ2-1	-	TRBV7-9	CASSTWTSDYNEQFF	TGTGCCAGCAGCACCTGGACTAGCGACTACAATGAGCAGTTCTTC
-	12	TRBJ1-1	-	TRBV7-2	CASSRFDTEAFF	TGTGCCAGCAGTCGGTTCGACACTGAAGCTTTCTTT
-	13	TRBJ1-5	-	TRBV27	CASSPSPNQPQHF	TGTGCCAGCAGTCCCTCCCCTAATCAGCCCCAGCATTTT
-	15	TRBJ2-5	-	TRBV9	CASSPQGRSVETQYF	TGTGCCAGCAGCCCCCAGGGACGGTCTGTGGAGACCCAGTACTTC
-	17	TRBJ2-7	-	TRBV4-1	CASSQEWKQEFAYEQYF	TGCGCCAGCAGCCAAGAATGGAAACAGGAGTTTGCCTACGAGCAGTACTTC
-	11	TRBJ2-3	-	TRBV5-1	CASSLEDTQYF	TGCGCCAGCAGCTTGGAAGATACGCAGTATTTT
-	14	TRBJ1-1	-	TRBV6-6	CASSPGQPKRDAFF	TGTGCCAGCAGCCCCGGACAACCGAAGAGGGATGCTTTCTTT
-	15	TRBJ1-1	once	TRBV5-5	CASSVSLQVNTEAFF	TGTGCCAGCAGCGTCTCTCTACAGGTGAACACTGAAGCTTTCTTT
TRBD1	15	TRBJ2-3	-	TRBV27	CASRKDRAPTDTQYF	TGTGCCAGCAGAAAAGACAGGGCCCCCACAGATACGCAGTATTTT
-	13	TRBJ1-5	-	TRBV6-5	CASSHYSNQPQHF	TGTGCCAGCAGCCATTATAGCAATCAGCCCCAGCATTTT
TRBD2	12	TRBJ2-7	few	TRBV28	CASSGTSGRSNF	TGTGCCAGCAGTGGGACTAGCGGGAGATCGAACTTC
TRBD2	16	TRBJ2-1	-	TRBV5-6	CASRRLGLAGGGEQFF	TGTGCCAGCAGGCGCCTTGGACTAGCGGGAGGTGGTGAGCAGTTCTTC
TRBD2	18	TRBJ2-5	-	TRBV4-1	CASSPAGLAGVPQETQYF	TGCGCCAGCAGCCCCGCCGGCCTAGCGGGAGTGCCCCAAGAGACCCAGTACTTC
-	16	TRBJ2-2	few	TRBV11-2	CASSLDGGANTGELFF	TGTGCCAGCAGCTTAGACGGGGGCGCGAACACCGGGGAGCTGTTTTTT
-	12	TRBJ2-5	-	TRBV2	CASSEAEETQYF	TGTGCCAGCAGTGAAGCCGAAGAGACCCAGTACTTC
TRBD1	14	TRBJ2-5	-	TRBV6-5	CASSYEGQGGTQYF	TGTGCCAGCAGTTACGAGGGACAGGGCGGGACCCAGTACTTC
-	15	TRBJ2-5	-	TRBV10-3	CAISESGGRQETQYF	TGTGCCATCAGTGAGTCGGGGGGGCGGCAAGAGACCCAGTACTTC
-	16	TRBJ1-6	-	TRBV11-2	CASSLDKSSLNSPLHF	TGTGCCAGCAGCTTAGATAAATCGTCACTGAATTCACCCCTCCACTTT
-	13	TRBJ2-1	-	TRBV5-1	CASSLVQNNEQFF	TGCGCCAGCAGCTTGGTCCAGAACAATGAGCAGTTCTTC
-	12	TRBJ2-6	-	TRBV7-2	CASSTGANVLTF	TGTGCCAGCAGTACTGGGGCCAACGTCCTGACTTTC
-	13	TRBJ2-1	-	TRBV6-6	CASSSGTSRGQFF	TGTGCCAGCAGTTCCGGGACCTCCCGAGGGCAGTTCTTC
-	15	TRBJ2-5	-	TRBV21-1	CASSKEQGLGETQYF	TGTGCCAGCAGCAAAGAACAGGGGCTGGGAGAGACCCAGTACTTC
-	14	TRBJ1-1	-	TRBV11-2	CASSRGWGTTEAFF	TGTGCCAGCAGCCGAGGTTGGGGGACCACTGAAGCTTTCTTT
-	16	TRBJ1-6	-	TRBV18	CASSPPRGSGNSPLHF	TGTGCCAGCTCACCACCTCGGGGGTCAGGTAATTCACCCCTCCACTTT
-	15	TRBJ2-1	-	TRBV7-2	CASSPDFASYNEQFF	TGTGCCAGCAGCCCCGATTTTGCCTCCTACAATGAGCAGTTCTTC
TRBD1	15	TRBJ2-7	-	TRBV5-1	CASSLETGGQYEQYF	TGCGCCAGCAGCTTGGAGACAGGGGGCCAGTACGAGCAGTACTTC
-	12	TRBJ1-2	-	TRBV7-2	CASSLNHYGYTF	TGTGCCAGCAGCTTAAACCACTATGGCTACACCTTC
TRBD1	11	TRBJ2-7	once	TRBV7-2	CASSQDRDQYF	TGTGCCAGCAGCCAGGACAGGGACCAGTACTTC
-	12	TRBJ2-7	-	TRBV28	CASRGHFDEQYF	TGTGCCAGCCGGGGACATTTTGACGAGCAGTACTTC